The 5 T cell receptor beta chains below come from one sample, sequenced in a study of lymphopenia after photon versus proton radiotherapy. Sequencing used immunoSEQ multiplex PCR; TCRdb keeps in-frame clones, though not all of them. The table includes 60,000 to 75,000 clones, around 90% detected once. Sequencing was performed on peripheral blood, taken from a patient treated with proton-based radiotherapy. The receptors were sampled from a man older than 75 with esophageal cancer.

The V gene is TRBV6-1, the J gene TRBJ2-7; D uncertain. CDR1 MNHNS and CDR2 SASEGT come from the germline V gene. Deletions cut 8 bases from V and 0 bases from J, with 14 bases between. The length of the CDR3 is 14 residues. As DNA, the CDR3 is TGTGCCAGCCATTCATCGTATAACTCCTACGAGCAGTACTTC. As protein: CASHSSYNSYEQYF.

V gene TRBV5-6 combines with J gene TRBJ1-4; D not certain. The ends were cut back, 3 bases at V and 8 bases at J, with 17 bases in the middle. This CDR3 has 15 residues. The germline CDR1 and CDR2 sequences are SGHDT and YYEEEE. The CDR3 protein is CASSSLGPPTEKLFF. Here the CDR3 DNA reads TGTGCCAGCAGCTCACTCGGACCTCCGACCGAAAAACTGTTTTTT. Full variable domain (rest looked up from reference TRBV5-6 and TRBJ1-4): DAGVTQSPTHLIKTRGQQVTLRCSPKSGHDTVSWYQQALGQGPQFIFQYYEEEERQRGNFPDRFSGHQFPNYSSELNVNALLLGDSALYLCASSSLGPPTEKLFFGSGTQLSVL.

The chain uses TRBV10-3 and TRBJ2-3; 11 nucleotides agree with TRBD2. The CDR3 sequence is 17 residues long. CDR1 ENHRY and CDR2 SYGVKD come from the germline V gene. V shed 3 bases, J shed 3 bases, and the junction held 8 bases outside the gene matches. In DNA form, the CDR3 reads TGTGCCATCAGTGATGGTGTAGCGGGGGGGACAACAGATACGCAGTATTTT. Protein product: CAISDGVAGGTTDTQYF.

This rearrangement joins TRBV11-2 to TRBJ2-2; D uncertain. V dropped 8 bases and J dropped 4 bases, with 20 bases sitting between them. CDR1 and CDR2 from the germline V gene are SGHAT and FQNNGV. The CDR3 contains 16 residues. The CDR3 here is CASGPTEPHGTGELFF. CDR3 DNA: TGTGCCAGCGGCCCGACGGAACCGCACGGCACCGGGGAGCTGTTTTTT.

This clone appeared once. The chain is built from TRBV13 and TRBJ2-1; possibly TRBD1 for D (5 bases). Germline assignment: CDR1 PRHDT and CDR2 FYEKMQ (reference sequence). The germline V and J ends were trimmed by 0 bases and 3 bases, with 12 bases remaining between them. This CDR3 has 16 residues. The CDR3 loop is CASSLGAGWYYNEQFF. The CDR3 coding sequence is TGTGCCAGCAGCTTAGGTGCAGGGTGGTACTACAATGAGCAGTTCTTC.